This T cell receptor (beta chain) was recorded in a study of shared clonotypes between healthy human individuals. Across the study: The cohort had two women and three men, ages 18 to 49. The study's findings and limits: Generation probabilities of non-shared clonotypes were lower (relative to those shared by all four donors).

The CDR3 runs to 15 residues. The V end was cut by 1 base, the J end by 2 bases, with 9 bases between. CDR1 is SGHRS and CDR2 is YFSETQ in the germline V gene. Remarks on this clone: Antigen: not known. The same CDR3 also results from other DNA sequences found in this sample.

This table comes from immunoSEQ multiplex PCR, and its TCRdb copy is limited to in-frame clones, with some not included. This sample has roughly 1,000,000 clones, with around 78% found just once. Sequenced: memory CD4+ T cells from PBMCs. Subset given: CD45RA-negative fraction. The sequence came from a man aged 18 to 35 in good health. Some clones in this sample may be carry-over from other donors' samples. The genes are TRBV5-1 and TRBJ2-2; possibly TRBD1 for D (5 bases). CDR3 bases: TGCGCCAGCAGCTTGTTTACAGGCAACACCGGGGAGCTGTTTTTT. Translating gives CASSLFTGNTGELFF.